This TCR beta chain emerged from a study of CD8+ T cells in alopecia areata. Reverse transcribed after extraction, RNA yielded cDNA as the sequencing template. Libraries were prepared by immunoSEQ multiplex PCR; TCRdb keeps only in-frame clonotypes and omits some of them. Of over 95,000 clones in the sample, under 70% were seen once. Treatment defined: oral pan-JAK inhibitor, 5-10 mg twice daily. With regard to this clone: Its target is not known.

Study-wide results and limits: Among the 100 top clones, expanded CD8+ clones, like scalp clonality, were significantly decreased by tofacitinib.

The germline V gene encodes CDR1 MGHDK and CDR2 SYGVNS. Between the trimmed V and J ends, which lost 2 bases and 2 bases, there was a span of 15 bases. This CDR3 is 16 amino acids long. The chain combines TRBV25-1 with TRBJ1-2; TRBD1 is a possible D gene (5 bases). This receptor was taken from a human donor with alopecia areata. The sequencing here drew on CD8+ T cells sorted from blood, taken at week 4, from a patient treated with tofacitinib. This chain's CDR3 is CASSEDPRDGNYGYTF. CDR3 bases: TGTGCCAGCAGTGAAGATCCCAGGGACGGGAACTATGGCTACACCTTC.